This passage covers 16 T cell receptor beta chains from one sample sequenced in a study of blood T cell repertoires in COVID-19. The data were produced by immunoSEQ multiplex PCR, yet TCRdb's version contains in-frame clones alone and is incomplete. The sample has 210,000 or so clones; around nine tenths are singletons. The material sequenced was PBMCs or T cells enriched from blood (not recorded which). The receptors were gathered from a woman aged 25-40 years who had been exposed to COVID-19.

The chain carries TRBV24-1 and TRBJ2-5; no clear D gene. Germline V gene data show CDR1 as KGHDR and CDR2 as SFDVKD. V lost 1 base and J 0 bases, leaving 8 bases between the germline ends. CDR3 size: 15 residues. CDR3 nucleotides: TGTGCCACCAGTGATTTTTCCCAGAACCAAGAGACCCAGTACTTC. It codes for CATSDFSQNQETQYF.

This chain connects TRBV5-4 to TRBJ1-2; TRBD1 is a possible D gene (6 bases). The CDR3 covers 12 residues. Germline V gene sequence: CDR1 SGHNT, CDR2 YYREEE (reference sequence). V lost 4 bases and J lost 5, with 9 bases in between. The CDR3 coding sequence is TGTGCCAGCAGCACAGGACAGTATGGCTACACCTTC. This gives the protein CASSTGQYGYTF. The full variable domain, rest sourced from reference TRBV5-4 and TRBJ1-2, is ETGVTQSPTHLIKTRGQQVTLRCSSQSGHNTVSWYQQALGQGPQFIFQYYREEENGRGNFPPRFSGLQFPNYSSELNVNALELDDSALYLCASSTGQYGYTFGSGTRLTVV.

The chain joins TRBV27 to TRBJ2-5, with 7 bases lining up with TRBD2. V dropped 2 bases and J dropped 2; count of bases not matched to a gene: 11. Germline CDR1 is MNHEY and CDR2 is SMNVEV (reference sequence). This CDR3 has 17 amino acids. CDR3 protein: CASSLTGSGIRQETQYF. In DNA, the CDR3 is TGTGCCAGCAGTTTAACGGGAAGCGGGATTCGGCAAGAGACCCAGTACTTC.

The rearrangement uses TRBV28 and TRBJ1-6; D unclear. This CDR3 has 13 residues. Deletions cut 7 bases from V and 9 bases from J, with 13 bases between. Looked up from germline, CDR1 is MDHEN and CDR2 is SYDVKM. In nucleotides, the CDR3 is TGTGCCAGCACCCCCTCGGGTGTTTCACCCCTCCACTTT. Its protein product is CASTPSGVSPLHF.

The table lists this clone with a few counts. The V and J genes are TRBV28 and TRBJ1-6, with 7 nucleotides matching TRBD1. The CDR3 extends over 16 amino acids. The ends lost 5 bases at V and 4 bases at J; junction bases unmatched: 8. CDR1 and CDR2 from the germline V gene are MDHEN and SYDVKM. This CDR3 is CASSIGTALYNSPLHF. CDR3 bases: TGTGCCAGCAGTATAGGGACAGCGCTTTATAATTCACCCCTCCACTTT.

Regarding this clone: The sample has other DNA sequences that encode this CDR3 too. The V call is TRBV5-6, the J call TRBJ2-7; D possibly corresponds to TRBD1 (6 bases). V lost 5 bases and J lost 4, with 10 bases in between. There are 12 residues in the CDR3. The V gene's germline CDR1 is SGHDT and CDR2 YYEEEE. The CDR3 DNA is TGTGCCAGCAGTCTGAGGGGGTACGAGCAGTACTTC. Translation: CASSLRGYEQYF. Full variable domain (remainder filled in from reference TRBV5-6 and TRBJ2-7): DAGVTQSPTHLIKTRGQQVTLRCSPKSGHDTVSWYQQALGQGPQFIFQYYEEEERQRGNFPDRFSGHQFPNYSSELNVNALLLGDSALYLCASSLRGYEQYFGPGTRLTVT.

The chain uses TRBV10-1 and TRBJ2-2; 8 nucleotides agree with TRBD1. CDR3 length: 14 residues. J was trimmed by 6 bases and V by 6 bases; bases with no gene match: 6. CDR1 WNHNN and CDR2 SYGVQD come from the germline V gene (reference sequence). This chain's CDR3 is CASSRTGIPGELFF. DNA of the CDR3: TGCGCCAGCAGCAGGACAGGGATTCCCGGGGAGCTGTTTTTT.

This clone has at least ten counts. V and J are TRBV3-1 (or the pseudogene TRBV3-2) and TRBJ2-3, with 7 bases that match TRBD2. The CDR3 spans 15 residues. Per the germline V gene, CDR1 is LGHDT and CDR2 is YNNKEL (reference sequence). J lost 5 bases, V lost 1 base, and 6 bases had no gene match. CDR3 in amino acids: CASSQGSIAGDTQYF. The CDR3 DNA reads TGTGCCAGCAGCCAAGGATCGATAGCGGGAGATACGCAGTATTTT.

The chain joins TRBV3-1 (or the pseudogene TRBV3-2) to TRBJ1-1; 9 bases align to TRBD1. Germline values: CDR1 LGHDT, CDR2 YNNKEL (reference sequence). The CDR3 is 15 amino acids. Losses at the gene ends were 3 bases for V and 2 bases for J; bases not matched to a gene: 4. CDR3 protein: CASSHAGQGNTEAFF. The CDR3 bases are TGTGCCAGCAGCCACGCGGGACAGGGCAACACTGAAGCTTTCTTT.

The rearrangement links TRBV5-1 to TRBJ1-4; 10 bases are shared with TRBD1. Germline assignment: CDR1 SGHRS and CDR2 YFSETQ. J gave up 4 bases and V 10 bases, and 4 bases lay outside the gene matches. This CDR3 contains 13 residues. CDR3 residues: CAWTGGGNEKLFF. The CDR3 coding sequence is TGCGCCTGGACAGGGGGAGGTAATGAAAAACTGTTTTTT.

The chain couples TRBV5-1 to TRBJ2-2, with 11 bases lining up with TRBD2. Germline V gene data show CDR1 as SGHRS and CDR2 as YFSETQ. The CDR3 totals 14 residues. V lost 4 bases, J lost 8 bases, and 4 bases stayed unmatched. CDR3: CASSPSGRMGELFF. The CDR3 DNA is TGCGCCAGCAGCCCTAGCGGGAGGATGGGGGAGCTGTTTTTT.

This clone was seen only a few times. The CDR3 DNA is TGCGCCAGCAGCCAAGATCCAGGGGGCTTTAGCTCTGGGGCCAACGTCCTGACTTTC. This translates into CASSQDPGGFSSGANVLTF. V is TRBV4-1 and J is TRBJ2-6; 8 bases fit TRBD1. The CDR3 length is 19 residues. V lost 0 bases and J lost 0; bases outside the gene matches: 7. Germline V gives CDR1 MGHRA, CDR2 YSYEKL.

The chain employs TRBV27 and TRBJ2-2, with D maybe TRBD2 (6 bases). Germline lookup yields CDR1 MNHEY and CDR2 SMNVEV (reference sequence). Deletions cut 5 bases from V and 2 bases from J, with 18 bases between. The CDR3 consists of 17 residues. Here the CDR3 reads CASSPIALAINTGELFF. DNA of the CDR3: TGTGCCAGCAGTCCCATAGCCCTAGCGATCAACACCGGGGAGCTGTTTTTT.

The CDR3: CASSVGWWGSGGYTF. The CDR3 nucleotides are TGTGCCAGCAGCGTCGGCTGGTGGGGAAGCGGTGGCTACACCTTC. V usage is TRBV9 and J usage is TRBJ1-2, with D hard to call. From germline, CDR1 is SGDLS and CDR2 YYNGEE. The CDR3 length is 15 residues. Trimming shortened V by 2 bases and J by 7 bases, and 18 bases separated the two germline ends.

The chain carries TRBV6-5 and TRBJ2-3; 10 bases match TRBD2. Trimming cost V 7 bases and J 11 bases; bases outside gene matches: 15. The CDR3 spans 15 residues. Looked up from germline, CDR1 is MNHEY and CDR2 is SVGAGI. The CDR3, as DNA: TGTGCCAGCAAACTAGCGGGGTCGGAGATCTCTCGGCAGTATTTT. It encodes CASKLAGSEISRQYF.

This clone was seen only once. The chain links TRBV11-2 to TRBJ2-5; TRBD2 might be the D (5 bases). CDR3 size: 14 residues. The V end lost 6 bases, the J end lost 2 bases, and 13 bases lay between the germline ends. Germline V gene data show CDR1 as SGHAT and CDR2 as FQNNGV. CDR3 residues: CASRETGRQETQYF. The CDR3 DNA reads TGTGCCAGCAGGGAGACGGGAAGACAAGAGACCCAGTACTTC.